Reported below is one T cell receptor beta chain. Its antigen is undetermined. Using its own MiXCR run on the 5' RACE reads, TCRdb lists one record per CDR3 protein. The data hold some 91,000 distinct CDR3 sequences, with about 15% observed a single time. CDR1 and CDR2 (germline): MNHEY, SMNVEV (reference sequence). With V trimmed by 5 bases and J by 2 bases, 6 bases remained unmatched. CDR3 size: 15 residues. The entry originates in a study of early T cells in non-severe SARS-CoV-2 infection. Study results and caveats: Missing private and CD4 specificities, VDJdb matching favored anti-spike CD8 responses.

The sample was whole blood. V is TRBV27 and J is TRBJ2-1; TRBD2 matches at 7 bases. This receptor was obtained from an adult who was a healthcare worker with PCR-confirmed SARS-CoV-2 infection or an uninfected control (not recorded which). The CDR3 coding sequence is TGTGCCAGCAGTGCCTTACTAGCGACCTACAATGAGCAGTTCTTC. It yields the protein CASSALLATYNEQFF.